The present entry profiles one T cell receptor beta chain with its context. Its antigen remains unidentified. Trimming shortened V by 3 bases and J by 4 bases, and 11 bases separated the two germline ends. The CDR3 runs to 14 residues. Germline values: CDR1 SGHTA, CDR2 FQGNSA. The data belong to a study of prognosis after radiotherapy for stage I lung cancer. Study summary: Over 12 cases involved newly diagnosed primary stage I lung tumors, and roughly 5 involved oligometastatic NSCLC subsequent to surgical resection of the primary tumor. Broader study findings: Between patients with and without metastases, TRBV and TRBJ gene usage reportedly differed. Unique TCR clone counts fell after stereotactic body radiation therapy, median roughly 10,000 versus 7,000.

From genomic DNA, TCR beta CDR3 was amplified by two-round multiplex PCR. Individual primers that were specific to each TRBV and TRBJ gene served in first-round PCR. Primers of the universal type were employed in the second round of PCR. One entry per CDR3 protein, called by TCRdb with MiXCR from the multiplex PCR reads. The table has roughly 30,000 distinct CDR3 sequences, 42% seen once. The genes are TRBV7-2 and TRBJ2-3; D perhaps matches TRBD1 (6 bases). Here the sequenced sample was PBMCs, taken before or after stereotactic body radiation therapy (not recorded which). The clonotype originates from a donor aged 50 or older with non-small cell lung cancer. CDR3 amino acids: CASSLSQGPDTQYF. In DNA form, the CDR3 reads TGTGCCAGCAGCTTGTCCCAGGGGCCAGATACGCAGTATTTT.